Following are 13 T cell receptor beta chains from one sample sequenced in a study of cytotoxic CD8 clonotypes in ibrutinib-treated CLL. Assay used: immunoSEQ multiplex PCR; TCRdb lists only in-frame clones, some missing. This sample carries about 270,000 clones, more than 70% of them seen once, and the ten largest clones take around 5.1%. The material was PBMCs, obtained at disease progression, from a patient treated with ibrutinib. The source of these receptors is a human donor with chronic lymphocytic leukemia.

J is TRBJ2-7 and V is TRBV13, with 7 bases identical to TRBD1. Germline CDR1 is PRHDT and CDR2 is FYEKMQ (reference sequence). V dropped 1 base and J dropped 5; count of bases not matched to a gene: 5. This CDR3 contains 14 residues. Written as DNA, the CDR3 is TGTGCCAGCAGCTTAGTGGCGACAGGGAACGAGCAGTACTTC. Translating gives CASSLVATGNEQYF.

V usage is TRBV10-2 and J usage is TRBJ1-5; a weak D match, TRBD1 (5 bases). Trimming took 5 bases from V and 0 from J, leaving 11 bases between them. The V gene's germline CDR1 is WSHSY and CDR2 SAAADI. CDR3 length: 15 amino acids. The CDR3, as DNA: TGCGCCAGCAGTAGTGGCAGGGTTAGCAATCAGCCCCAGCATTTT. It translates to CASSSGRVSNQPQHF.

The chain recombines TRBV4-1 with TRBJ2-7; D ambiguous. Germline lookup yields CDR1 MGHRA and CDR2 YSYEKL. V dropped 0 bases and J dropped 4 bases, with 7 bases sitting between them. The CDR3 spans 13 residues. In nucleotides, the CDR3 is TGCGCCAGCAGCCAAGAATTAGGGTACGAGCAGTACTTC. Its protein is CASSQELGYEQYF.

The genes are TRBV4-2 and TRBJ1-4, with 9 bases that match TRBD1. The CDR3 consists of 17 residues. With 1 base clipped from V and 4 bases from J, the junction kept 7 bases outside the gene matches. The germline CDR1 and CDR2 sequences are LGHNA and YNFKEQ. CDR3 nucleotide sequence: TGTGCCAGCAGCCAAGTTCAGATGACAGGGGGTAATGAAAAACTGTTTTTT. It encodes CASSQVQMTGGNEKLFF.

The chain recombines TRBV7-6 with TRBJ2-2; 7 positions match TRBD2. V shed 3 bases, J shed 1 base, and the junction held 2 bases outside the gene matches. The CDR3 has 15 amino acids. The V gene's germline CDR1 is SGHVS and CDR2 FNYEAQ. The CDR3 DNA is TGTGCCAGCAGCTTGGGCGGGAGGAACACCGGGGAGCTGTTTTTT. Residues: CASSLGGRNTGELFF. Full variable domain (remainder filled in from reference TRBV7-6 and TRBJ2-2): GAGVSQSPRYKVTKRGQDVALRCDPISGHVSLYWYRQALGQGPEFLTYFNYEAQQDKSGLPNDRFSAERPEGSISTLTIQRTEQRDSAMYRCASSLGGRNTGELFFGEGSRLTVL.

Here the CDR3 DNA reads TGTGCCGGACGCGGGACCAACACCGGGGAGCTGTTTTTT. Its translation: CAGRGTNTGELFF. The chain carries TRBV6-6 and TRBJ2-2; D might be TRBD2 (6 bases). CDR1 MNHNY and CDR2 SVGAGI come from the germline V gene (reference sequence). This CDR3 region has 13 residues. Trimming stripped 11 bases from V and 2 bases from J, with 12 bases between.

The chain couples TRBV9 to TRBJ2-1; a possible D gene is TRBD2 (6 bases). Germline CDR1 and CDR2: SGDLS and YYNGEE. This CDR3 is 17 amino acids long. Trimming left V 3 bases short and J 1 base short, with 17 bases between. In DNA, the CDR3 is TGTGCCAGCAGCGATCAGCGCGGCGGGACGTCCTACAATGAGCAGTTCTTC. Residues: CASSDQRGGTSYNEQFF.

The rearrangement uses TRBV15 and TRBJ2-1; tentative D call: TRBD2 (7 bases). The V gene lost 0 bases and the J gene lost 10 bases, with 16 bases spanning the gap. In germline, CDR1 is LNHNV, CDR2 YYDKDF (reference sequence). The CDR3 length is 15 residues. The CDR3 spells CATSRDDPKGGEQFF. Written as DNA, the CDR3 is TGTGCCACCAGCAGAGATGATCCGAAGGGGGGGGAGCAGTTCTTC. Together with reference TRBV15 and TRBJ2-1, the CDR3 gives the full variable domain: DAMVIQNPRYQVTQFGKPVTLSCSQTLNHNVMYWYQQKSSQAPKLLFHYYDKDFNNEADTPDNFQSRRPNTSFCFLDIRSPGLGDTAMYLCATSRDDPKGGEQFFGPGTRLTVL.

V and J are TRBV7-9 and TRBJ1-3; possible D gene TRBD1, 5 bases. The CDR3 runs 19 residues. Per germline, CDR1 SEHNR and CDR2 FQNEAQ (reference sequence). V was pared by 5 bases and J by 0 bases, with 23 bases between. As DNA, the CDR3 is TGTGCCAGCAGCCCCCGGCCGAACAGGTCCCGCAGCTCTGGAAACACCATATATTTT. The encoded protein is CASSPRPNRSRSSGNTIYF.

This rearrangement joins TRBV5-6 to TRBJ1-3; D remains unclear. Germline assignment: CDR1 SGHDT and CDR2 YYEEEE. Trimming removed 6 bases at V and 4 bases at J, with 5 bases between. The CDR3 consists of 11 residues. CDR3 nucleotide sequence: TGTGCCAGCACAGCGGGAAACACCATATATTTT. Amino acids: CASTAGNTIYF.

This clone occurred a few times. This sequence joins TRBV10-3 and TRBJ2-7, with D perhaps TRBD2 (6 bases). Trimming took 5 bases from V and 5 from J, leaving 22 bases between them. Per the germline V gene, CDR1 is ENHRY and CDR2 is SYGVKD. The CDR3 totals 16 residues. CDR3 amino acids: CAISRTLLAILNEQYF. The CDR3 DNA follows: TGTGCCATCAGTCGGACATTACTAGCAATCTTAAACGAGCAGTACTTC.

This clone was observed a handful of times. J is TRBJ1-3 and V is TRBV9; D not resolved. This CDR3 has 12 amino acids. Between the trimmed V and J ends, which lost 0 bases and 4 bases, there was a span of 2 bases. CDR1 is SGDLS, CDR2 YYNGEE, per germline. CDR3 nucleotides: TGTGCCAGCAGCGTAGGGGGAAACACCATATATTTT. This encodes CASSVGGNTIYF.

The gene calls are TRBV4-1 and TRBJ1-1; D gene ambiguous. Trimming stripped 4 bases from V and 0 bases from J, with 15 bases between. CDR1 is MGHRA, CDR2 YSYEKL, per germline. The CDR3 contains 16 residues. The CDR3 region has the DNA TGCGCCAGCAGCCCCACCCCGAGGAGACTGAACACTGAAGCTTTCTTT. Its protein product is CASSPTPRRLNTEAFF.